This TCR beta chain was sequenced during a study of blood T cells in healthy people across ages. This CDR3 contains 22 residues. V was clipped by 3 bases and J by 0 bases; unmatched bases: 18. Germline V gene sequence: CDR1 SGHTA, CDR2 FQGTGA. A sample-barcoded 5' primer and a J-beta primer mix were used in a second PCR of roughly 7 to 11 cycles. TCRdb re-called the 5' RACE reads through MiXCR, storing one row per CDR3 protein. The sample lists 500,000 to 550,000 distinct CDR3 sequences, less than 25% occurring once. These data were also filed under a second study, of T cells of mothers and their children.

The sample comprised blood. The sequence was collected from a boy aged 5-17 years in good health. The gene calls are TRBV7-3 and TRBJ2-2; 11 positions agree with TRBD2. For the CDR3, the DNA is TGTGCCAGCAGCTTTTTCTCGTCCTTAAAGACTAGCGGGGAACCGAACACCGGGGAGCTGTTTTTT. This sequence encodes CASSFFSSLKTSGEPNTGELFF. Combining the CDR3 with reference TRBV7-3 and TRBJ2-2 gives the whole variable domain GAGVSQTPSNKVTEKGKYVELRCDPISGHTALYWYRQSLGQGPEFLIYFQGTGAADDSGLPNDRFFAVRPEGSVSTLKIQRTERGDSAVYLCASSFFSSLKTSGEPNTGELFFGEGSRLTVL.